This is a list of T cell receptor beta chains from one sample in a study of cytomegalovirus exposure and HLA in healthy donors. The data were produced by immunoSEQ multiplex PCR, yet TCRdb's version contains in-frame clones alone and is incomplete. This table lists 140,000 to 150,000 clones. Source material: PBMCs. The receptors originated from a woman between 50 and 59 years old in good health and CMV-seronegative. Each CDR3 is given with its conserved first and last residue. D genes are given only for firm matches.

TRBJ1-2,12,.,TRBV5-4,TGTGCCAGCAGCTTGGCCTTTGTGGGCTACACCTTC,CASSLAFVGYTF
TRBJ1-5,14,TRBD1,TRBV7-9,TGTGCCAGCAGCCCACAGGGGGCTGATCAGCCCCAGCATTTT,CASSPQGADQPQHF
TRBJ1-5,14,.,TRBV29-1,TGCAGCGTTACAGAGAGCTATAGCAATCAGCCCCAGCATTTT,CSVTESYSNQPQHF
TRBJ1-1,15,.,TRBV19,TGTGCCAGTAGTATACCAGGGAAGGGTTGGACTGAAGCTTTCTTT,CASSIPGKGWTEAFF
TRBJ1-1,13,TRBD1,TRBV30,TGTGCCTGGAGGGCAGGGGGTGTAAGTGAAGCTTTCTTT,CAWRAGGVSEAFF
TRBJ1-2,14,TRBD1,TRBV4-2,TGTGCCAGCAGCCAACCCGGGACAGTGTATGGCTACACCTTC,CASSQPGTVYGYTF
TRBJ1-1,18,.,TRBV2,TGTGCCAGCAGTGTAAAAGTAGGACTTCCAACTTGGAACACTGAAGCTTTCTTT,CASSVKVGLPTWNTEAFF
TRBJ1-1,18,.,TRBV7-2,TGTGCCAGCAGCTTAGACACTATCAGGGGTAGGGGAAGGGGTGAAGCTTTCTTT,CASSLDTIRGRGRGEAFF
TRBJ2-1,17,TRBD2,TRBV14,TGTGCCAGCAGCCAAGATCTGGGACTAGTCGGCTACAATGAGCAGTTCTTC,CASSQDLGLVGYNEQFF
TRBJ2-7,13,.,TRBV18,TGTGCCAGCTCACCACCAATAATCTACGAGCAGTACTTC,CASSPPIIYEQYF
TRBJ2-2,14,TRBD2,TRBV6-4,TGTGCCAGCAGTGGCGGGGGGGCCGCCGGGGAGCTGTTTTTT,CASSGGGAAGELFF
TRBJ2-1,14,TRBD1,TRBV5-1,TGCGCCAGCACCTCCGGGACAGGGGGGAATGAGCAGTTCTTC,CASTSGTGGNEQFF
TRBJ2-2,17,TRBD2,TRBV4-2,TGTGCCAGCAGCCAAGAGGGACTAGCGGATTACACCGGGGAGCTGTTTTTT,CASSQEGLADYTGELFF
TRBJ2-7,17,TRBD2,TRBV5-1,TGCGCCAGCAGCTTGTTGGGGCTAGCGGGAGGGCAGAGCGAGCAGTACTTC,CASSLLGLAGGQSEQYF
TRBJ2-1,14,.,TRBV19,TGTGCCAGTGCAGGGGATCCCTCCTACAATGAGCAGTTCTTC,CASAGDPSYNEQFF
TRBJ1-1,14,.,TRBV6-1,TGTGCCAGCAGTGACCCCCCCCGGGGTCTTATGGCTTTCTTT,CASSDPPRGLMAFF
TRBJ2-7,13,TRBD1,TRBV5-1,TGCGCCAGCAGCTTTACAGGGGGATACGAGCAGTACTTC,CASSFTGGYEQYF
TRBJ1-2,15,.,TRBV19,TGTGCCAGTAGTATAGACCTGGCGGGTAACTATGGCTACACCTTC,CASSIDLAGNYGYTF